The 2 T cell receptor beta chains in this list originate from one sample, sequenced in a study of radiotherapy plus CTLA-4 blockade in lung cancer. Profiled with immunoSEQ multiplex PCR; TCRdb holds only in-frame clones, not every one. The table includes roughly 59,000 clones, approximately 70% detected once. The sample was peripheral blood, taken from a patient treated with radiotherapy plus ipilimumab. The receptors come from a human donor with non-small cell lung cancer whose response to radiotherapy plus ipilimumab could not be evaluated.

A few counts support this clone. The chain combines TRBV7-8 with TRBJ1-1; D ambiguous. Between the trimmed V and J ends, which lost 1 base and 4 bases, there was a span of 4 bases. The length of the CDR3 is 12 residues. Germline V gene data show CDR1 as SGHVS and CDR2 as FQNEAQ. The CDR3 DNA sequence: TGTGCCAGCAGCTTAGTGCGCACTGAAGCTTTCTTT. Translation: CASSLVRTEAFF.

This chain uses TRBV18 with TRBJ2-7, with 9 bases fitting TRBD2. There are 14 residues in the CDR3. V trimming: 3 bases; J trimming: 6 bases; junction bases outside the gene matches: 6. CDR1 KGHSH and CDR2 LQKENI come from the germline V gene. The CDR3 DNA reads TGTGCCAGCTCACCCCGGCGGGAGGGCGGCGAGCAGTACTTC. The encoded protein is CASSPRREGGEQYF.